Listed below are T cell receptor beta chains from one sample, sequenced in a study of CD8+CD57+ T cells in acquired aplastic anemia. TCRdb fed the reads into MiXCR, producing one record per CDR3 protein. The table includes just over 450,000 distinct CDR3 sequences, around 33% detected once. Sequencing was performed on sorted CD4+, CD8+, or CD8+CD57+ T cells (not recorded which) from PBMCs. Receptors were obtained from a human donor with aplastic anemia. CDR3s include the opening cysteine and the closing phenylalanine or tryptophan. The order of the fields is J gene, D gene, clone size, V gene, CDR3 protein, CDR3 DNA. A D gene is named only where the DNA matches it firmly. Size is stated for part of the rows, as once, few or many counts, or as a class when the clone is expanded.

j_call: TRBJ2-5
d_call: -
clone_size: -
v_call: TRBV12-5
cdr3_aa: CASGQEVETQYF
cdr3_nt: TGTGCTAGTGGCCAAGAAGTAGAGACCCAGTACTTC

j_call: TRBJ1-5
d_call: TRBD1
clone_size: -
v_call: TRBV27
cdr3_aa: CASSLGGQGLNQPQHF
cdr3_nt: TGTGCCAGCAGTTTAGGGGGACAGGGGTTGAATCAGCCCCAGCATTTT

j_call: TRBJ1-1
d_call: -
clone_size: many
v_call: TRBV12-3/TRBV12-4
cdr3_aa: CASRWGTEAFF
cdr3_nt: TGTGCCAGCAGATGGGGCACTGAAGCTTTCTTT

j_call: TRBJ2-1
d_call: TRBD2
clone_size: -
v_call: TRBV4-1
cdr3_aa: CASSRESGRSPWRFF
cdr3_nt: TGCGCCAGCAGCCGAGAAAGCGGGAGATCCCCGTGGCGGTTCTTC

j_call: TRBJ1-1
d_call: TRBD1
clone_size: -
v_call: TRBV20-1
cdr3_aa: CSALDGTGAAEAFF
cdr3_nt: TGCAGTGCTCTGGATGGGACAGGGGCCGCTGAAGCTTTCTTT

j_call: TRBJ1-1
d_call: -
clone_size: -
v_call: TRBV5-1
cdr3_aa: CASSMQDLNTEAFF
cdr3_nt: TGCGCCAGCAGCATGCAGGACCTGAACACTGAAGCTTTCTTT

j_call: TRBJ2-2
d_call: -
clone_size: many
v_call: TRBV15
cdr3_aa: CATSRAGTGELFF
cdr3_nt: TGTGCCACCAGCAGAGCAGGAACCGGGGAGCTGTTTTTT

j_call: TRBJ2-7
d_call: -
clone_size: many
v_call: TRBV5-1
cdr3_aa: CASSSRTDGEQYF
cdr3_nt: TGCGCCAGCAGCTCAAGGACGGATGGGGAGCAGTACTTC

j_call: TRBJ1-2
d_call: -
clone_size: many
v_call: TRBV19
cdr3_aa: CASSSEPHYGYTF
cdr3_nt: TGTGCCAGTAGTTCAGAACCTCACTATGGCTACACCTTC

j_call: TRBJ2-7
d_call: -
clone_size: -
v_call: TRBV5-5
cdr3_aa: CASSPGIGYEQYF
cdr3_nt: TGTGCCAGCAGCCCTGGGATCGGCTACGAGCAGTACTTC

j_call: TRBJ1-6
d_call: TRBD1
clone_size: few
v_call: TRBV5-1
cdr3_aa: CASGGTGVGSPLHF
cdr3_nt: TGCGCCAGCGGAGGGACAGGGGTCGGTTCACCCCTCCACTTT

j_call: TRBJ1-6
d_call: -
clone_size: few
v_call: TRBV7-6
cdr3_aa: CASSLSMGTGSNSPLHF
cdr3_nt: TGTGCCAGCAGTTTATCGATGGGTACGGGCTCCAATTCACCCCTCCACTTT

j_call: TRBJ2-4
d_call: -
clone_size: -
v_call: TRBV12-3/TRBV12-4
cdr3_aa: CASSLTAVAKNIQYF
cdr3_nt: TGTGCCAGCAGTTTAACGGCTGTAGCCAAAAACATTCAGTACTTC

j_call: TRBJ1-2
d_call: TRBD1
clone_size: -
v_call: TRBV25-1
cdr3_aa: CASEQGGNYGYTF
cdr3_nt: TGTGCCAGCGAACAGGGGGGAAACTATGGCTACACCTTC

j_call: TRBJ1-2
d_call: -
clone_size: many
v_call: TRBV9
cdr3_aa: CASSVAQGYSGGYTF
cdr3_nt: TGTGCCAGCAGCGTAGCCCAGGGGTATTCGGGAGGCTACACCTTC

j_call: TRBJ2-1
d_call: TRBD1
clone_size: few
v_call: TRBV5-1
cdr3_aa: CASSSGTGPNEQFF
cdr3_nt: TGCGCCAGCAGCTCCGGGACAGGGCCCAATGAGCAGTTCTTC

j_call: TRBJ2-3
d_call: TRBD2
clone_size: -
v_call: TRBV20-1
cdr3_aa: CSATKTSGGGPSTDTQYF
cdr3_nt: TGCAGTGCCACCAAGACTAGCGGGGGGGGACCTAGCACAGATACGCAGTATTTT

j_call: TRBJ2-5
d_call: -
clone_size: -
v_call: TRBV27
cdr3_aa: CASSPQDVGTQYF
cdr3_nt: TGTGCCAGCAGTCCCCAGGATGTAGGAACCCAGTACTTC

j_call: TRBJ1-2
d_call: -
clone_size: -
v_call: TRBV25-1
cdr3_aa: CASSNNADSVYGYTF
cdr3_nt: TGTGCCAGCAGTAACAATGCCGACAGCGTCTATGGCTACACCTTC

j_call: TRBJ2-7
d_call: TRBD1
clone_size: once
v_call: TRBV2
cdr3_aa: CASIGQGNDEQYF
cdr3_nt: TGTGCCAGCATCGGACAGGGCAACGACGAGCAGTACTTC

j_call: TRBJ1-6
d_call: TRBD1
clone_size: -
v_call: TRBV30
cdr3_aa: CAWDRGFNSPLHF
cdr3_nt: TGTGCCTGGGACAGGGGATTTAATTCACCCCTCCACTTT

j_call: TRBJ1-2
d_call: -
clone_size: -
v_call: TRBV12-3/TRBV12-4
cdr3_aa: CASRLGQPPSNYGYTF
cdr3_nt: TGTGCCAGCAGGCTCGGACAACCCCCTTCTAACTATGGCTACACCTTC

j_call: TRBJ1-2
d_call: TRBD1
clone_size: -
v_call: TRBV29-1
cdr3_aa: CSADRGSYGYTF
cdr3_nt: TGCAGCGCGGACAGGGGGAGTTATGGCTACACCTTC

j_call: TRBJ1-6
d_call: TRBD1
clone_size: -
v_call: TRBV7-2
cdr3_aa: CASSPTQGDNSPLHF
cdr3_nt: TGTGCCAGCAGCCCGACACAGGGGGATAATTCACCCCTCCACTTT

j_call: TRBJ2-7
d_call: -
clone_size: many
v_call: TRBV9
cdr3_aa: CASSAGQSYEQYF
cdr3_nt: TGTGCCAGCAGCGCAGGACAGTCCTACGAGCAGTACTTC

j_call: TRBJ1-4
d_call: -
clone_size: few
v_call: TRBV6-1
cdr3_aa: CASSRQATNEKLFF
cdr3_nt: TGTGCCAGCAGCAGACAAGCAACTAATGAAAAACTGTTTTTT

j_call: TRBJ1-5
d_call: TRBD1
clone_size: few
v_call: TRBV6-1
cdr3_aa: CASRLDRVDNQPQHF
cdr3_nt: TGTGCCAGCAGGTTAGACAGGGTTGACAATCAGCCCCAGCATTTT

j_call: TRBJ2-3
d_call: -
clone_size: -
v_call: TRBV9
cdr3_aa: CASSQGVVLGRITQYF
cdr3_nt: TGTGCCAGCAGCCAAGGAGTGGTATTAGGTAGAATTACGCAGTATTTT

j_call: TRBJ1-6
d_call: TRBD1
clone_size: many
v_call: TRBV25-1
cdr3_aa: CASSKDRGNSPLHF
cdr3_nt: TGCGCCAGCAGCAAGGACAGGGGTAATTCACCCCTCCACTTT

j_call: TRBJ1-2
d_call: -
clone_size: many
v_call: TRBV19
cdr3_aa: CASSTSDGAYGYTF
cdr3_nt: TGTGCCAGTAGTACATCGGACGGGGCCTATGGCTACACCTTC

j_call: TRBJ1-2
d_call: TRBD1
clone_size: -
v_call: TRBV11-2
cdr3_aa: CASSPRDRAENYGYTF
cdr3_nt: TGTGCCAGCAGCCCCAGGGACAGGGCGGAAAACTATGGCTACACCTTC

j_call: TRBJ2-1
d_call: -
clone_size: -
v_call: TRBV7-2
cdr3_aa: CASSLAPQRRLAENEQFF
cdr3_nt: TGTGCCAGCAGCTTAGCGCCCCAGCGGAGGCTAGCAGAGAATGAGCAGTTCTTC

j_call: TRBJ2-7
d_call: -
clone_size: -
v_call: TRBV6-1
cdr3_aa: CASQKQGPYEQYF
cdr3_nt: TGTGCCAGCCAGAAACAGGGCCCCTACGAGCAGTACTTC

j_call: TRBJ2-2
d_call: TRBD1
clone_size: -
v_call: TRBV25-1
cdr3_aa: CASRRTGDPGELFF
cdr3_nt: TGTGCCAGCAGGAGGACAGGGGATCCCGGGGAGCTGTTTTTT

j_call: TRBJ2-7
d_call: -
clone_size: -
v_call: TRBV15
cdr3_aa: CAASSQAYEQYF
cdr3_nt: TGTGCCGCCAGCAGTCAGGCCTACGAGCAGTACTTC

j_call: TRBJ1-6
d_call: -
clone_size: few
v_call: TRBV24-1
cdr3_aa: CASSPNRRTNNSPLHF
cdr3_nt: TGTGCCAGCAGTCCTAACCGACGGACCAATAATTCACCCCTCCACTTT

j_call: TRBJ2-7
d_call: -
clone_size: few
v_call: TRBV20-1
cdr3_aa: CSTRAALPREQYF
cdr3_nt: TGCAGTACTAGAGCGGCTCTCCCGAGGGAGCAGTACTTC

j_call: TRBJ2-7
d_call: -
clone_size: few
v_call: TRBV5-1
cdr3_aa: CASSTVGQDYEQYF
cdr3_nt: TGCGCCAGCAGCACAGTGGGGCAGGACTACGAGCAGTACTTC

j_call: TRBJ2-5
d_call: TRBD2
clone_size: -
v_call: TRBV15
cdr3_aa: CATSRGGLAYETQYF
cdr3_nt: TGTGCCACCAGCAGAGGAGGACTAGCCTACGAGACCCAGTACTTC

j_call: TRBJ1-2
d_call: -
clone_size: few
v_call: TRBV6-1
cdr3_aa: CASIAGDGSYGYTF
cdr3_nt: TGTGCCAGCATCGCAGGGGACGGTAGCTATGGCTACACCTTC

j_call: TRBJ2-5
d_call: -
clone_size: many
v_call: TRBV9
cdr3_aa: CASTTGAEETQYF
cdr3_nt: TGTGCCAGCACGACGGGGGCCGAGGAGACCCAGTACTTC

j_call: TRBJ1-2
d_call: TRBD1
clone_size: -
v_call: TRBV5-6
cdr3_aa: CASSRQGLDYGHTF
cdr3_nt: TGTGCCAGCAGCCGACAGGGATTAGACTATGGCCACACCTTC

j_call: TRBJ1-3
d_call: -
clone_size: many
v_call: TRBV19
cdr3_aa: CASSIRDGVSGNTIYF
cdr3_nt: TGTGCCAGTAGTATCCGGGACGGTGTCTCTGGAAACACCATATATTTT

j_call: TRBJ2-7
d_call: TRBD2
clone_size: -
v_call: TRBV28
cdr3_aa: CASSRLAGSSSYF
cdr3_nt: TGTGCCAGCAGTAGACTAGCGGGATCTTCGTCGTACTTC

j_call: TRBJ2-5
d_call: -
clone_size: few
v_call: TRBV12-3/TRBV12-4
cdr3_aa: CASNTKRGTQYF
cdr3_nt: TGTGCCAGCAATACGAAAAGGGGGACCCAGTACTTC

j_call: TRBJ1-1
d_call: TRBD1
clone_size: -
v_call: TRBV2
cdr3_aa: CASSLFPRDRNTEAFF
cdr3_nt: TGTGCCAGCAGTTTATTTCCCCGGGACAGGAACACTGAAGCTTTCTTT

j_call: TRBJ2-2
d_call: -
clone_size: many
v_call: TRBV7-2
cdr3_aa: CASSYDHLGELFF
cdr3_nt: TGTGCCAGCAGCTACGACCACCTGGGGGAGCTGTTTTTT

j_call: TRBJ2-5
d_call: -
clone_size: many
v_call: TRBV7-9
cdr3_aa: CASRYLTGQETQYF
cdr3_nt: TGTGCCAGCAGGTATCTGACAGGACAAGAGACCCAGTACTTC

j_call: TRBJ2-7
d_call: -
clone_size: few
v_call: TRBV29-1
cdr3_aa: CSFDSAYEQYF
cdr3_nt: TGCAGCTTCGACAGCGCCTACGAGCAGTACTTC

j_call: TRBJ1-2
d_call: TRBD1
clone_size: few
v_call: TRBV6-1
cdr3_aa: CASTTNRGNYGYTF
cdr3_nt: TGTGCCAGCACCACTAACAGGGGTAACTATGGCTACACCTTC

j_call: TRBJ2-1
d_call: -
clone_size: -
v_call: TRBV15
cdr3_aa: CATRVASSYNEQFF
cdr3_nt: TGTGCCACCAGAGTAGCGAGCTCCTACAATGAGCAGTTCTTC

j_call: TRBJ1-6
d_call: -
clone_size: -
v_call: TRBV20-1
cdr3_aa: CSAKFPGPSPLHF
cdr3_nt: TGCAGTGCTAAATTTCCGGGCCCTTCACCCCTCCACTTT

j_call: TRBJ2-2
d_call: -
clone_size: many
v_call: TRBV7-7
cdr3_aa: CASRAGNTGELFF
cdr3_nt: TGTGCTAGCAGAGCAGGGAACACCGGGGAGCTGTTTTTT

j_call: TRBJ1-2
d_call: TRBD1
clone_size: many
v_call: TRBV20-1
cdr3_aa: CSAVIQGADGYTF
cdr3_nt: TGCAGTGCTGTGATACAGGGGGCGGATGGCTACACCTTC

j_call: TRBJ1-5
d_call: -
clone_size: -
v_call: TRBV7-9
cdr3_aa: CASSQAVLGDTQHF
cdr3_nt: TGTGCCAGCAGCCAGGCCGTCCTAGGGGATACGCAGCATTTT

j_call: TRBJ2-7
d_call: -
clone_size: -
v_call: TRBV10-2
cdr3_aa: CASSSDKAYEQYF
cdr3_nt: TGCGCCAGCTCCTCGGACAAGGCTTACGAGCAGTACTTC

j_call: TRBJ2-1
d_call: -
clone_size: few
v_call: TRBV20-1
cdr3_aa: CSARALTRVPYNEQFF
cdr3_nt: TGCAGTGCTAGAGCCTTGACGCGGGTACCATACAATGAGCAGTTCTTC